This TCR beta chain was captured by sequencing in a study of shared clonotypes between healthy human individuals. The study's findings and limits: Generally, naive subsets (rather than memory subsets) showed larger estimated richness. Sampling covered nothing but blood. Tissue TCR repertoires likely differ from those found in blood. Large depth notwithstanding, sorted-subset sequencing proved incomplete by rarefaction.

To note about this clone: Its antigen is as yet unknown.

Germline CDR1 and CDR2: MGHRA and YSYEKL. The CDR3 has 16 residues. The V end was cut by 4 bases, the J end by 6 bases, with 19 bases between. It was CD45RO-negative cells, positively selected for CCR7, that made up naive CD8 cells, with terminally differentiated effector memory CD45RA+ cells excluded. The donors were all Caucasian adults (living in Nashville, Tennessee). Measured with immunoSEQ multiplex PCR; TCRdb has only the in-frame clones, and not every one. The table lists 560,000 or so clones, approximately 96% of them singletons. This chain links TRBV4-1 with TRBJ1-3; D is perhaps TRBD1 (5 bases). The receptor was isolated from a woman in her 30s in good health. Sequenced input: naive CD8+ T cells sorted from blood. The CDR3, as DNA: TGCGCCAGCAGCCCTCCAGGGACGGGGAAAGAAAACACCATATATTTT. This gives the protein CASSPPGTGKENTIYF.